This TCR beta chain was sequenced in a study of cytotoxic CD8 clonotypes in ibrutinib-treated CLL. The CDR3 runs to 11 residues. Looked up from germline, CDR1 is KGHSH and CDR2 is LQKENI. V lost 5 bases and J 3 bases, leaving 5 bases between the germline ends. The data were produced by immunoSEQ multiplex PCR, yet TCRdb's version contains in-frame clones alone and is incomplete. The sample shows some 140,000 clones, less than 95% of them seen only once. In the case of this clone: The sample holds other DNA sequences that translate to the same CDR3.

The source was PBMCs, collected after 12 months of ibrutinib treatment. The sequence derives from a human donor with chronic lymphocytic leukemia. The V call is TRBV18, the J call TRBJ2-7, with D unclear. For the CDR3, the DNA is TGTGCCAGCTCATCTCTCTACGAGCAGTACTTC. Amino acid sequence: CASSSLYEQYF.